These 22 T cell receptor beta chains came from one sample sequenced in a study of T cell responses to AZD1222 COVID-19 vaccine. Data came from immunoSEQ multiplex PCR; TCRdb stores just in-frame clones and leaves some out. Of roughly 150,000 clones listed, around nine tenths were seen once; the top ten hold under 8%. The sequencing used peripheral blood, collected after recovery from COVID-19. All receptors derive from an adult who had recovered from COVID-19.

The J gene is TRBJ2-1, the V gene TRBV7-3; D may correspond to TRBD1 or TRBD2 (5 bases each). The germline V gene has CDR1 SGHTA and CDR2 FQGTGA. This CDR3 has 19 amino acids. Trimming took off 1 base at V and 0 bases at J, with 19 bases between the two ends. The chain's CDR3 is CASSLIRDRPWYSYNEQFF. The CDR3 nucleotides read TGTGCCAGCAGCTTAATTCGGGACCGACCATGGTACTCCTACAATGAGCAGTTCTTC.

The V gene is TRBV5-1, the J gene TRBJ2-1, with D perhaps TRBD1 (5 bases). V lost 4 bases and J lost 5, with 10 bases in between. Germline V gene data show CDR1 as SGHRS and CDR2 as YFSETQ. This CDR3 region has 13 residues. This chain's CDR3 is CASSLGAHNEQFF. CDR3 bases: TGCGCCAGCAGCCTAGGGGCCCACAATGAGCAGTTCTTC.

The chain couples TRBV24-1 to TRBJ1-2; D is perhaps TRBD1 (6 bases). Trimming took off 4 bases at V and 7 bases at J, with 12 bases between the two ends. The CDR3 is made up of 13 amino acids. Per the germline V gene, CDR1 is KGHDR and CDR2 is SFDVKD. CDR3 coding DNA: TGTGCCACCAGTGAACGGGGGGCAGGTGGCTACACCTTC. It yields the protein CATSERGAGGYTF.

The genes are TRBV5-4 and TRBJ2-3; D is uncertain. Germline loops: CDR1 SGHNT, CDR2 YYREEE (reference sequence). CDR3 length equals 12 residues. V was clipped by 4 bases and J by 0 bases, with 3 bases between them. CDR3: CASSLSTDTQYF. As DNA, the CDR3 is TGTGCCAGCAGCCTGAGCACAGATACGCAGTATTTT.

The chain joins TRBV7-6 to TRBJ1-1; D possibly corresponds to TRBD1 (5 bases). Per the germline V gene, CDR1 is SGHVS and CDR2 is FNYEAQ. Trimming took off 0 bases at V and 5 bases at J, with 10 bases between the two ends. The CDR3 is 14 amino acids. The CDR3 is CASSLAQGGTEAFF. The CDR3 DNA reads TGTGCCAGCAGCTTAGCCCAGGGAGGGACTGAAGCTTTCTTT.

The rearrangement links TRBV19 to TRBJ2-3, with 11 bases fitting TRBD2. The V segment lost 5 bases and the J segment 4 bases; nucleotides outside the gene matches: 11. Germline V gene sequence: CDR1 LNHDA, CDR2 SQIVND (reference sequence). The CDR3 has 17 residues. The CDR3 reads CASSLAGGGPPADTQYF. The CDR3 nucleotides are TGTGCCAGTAGTTTAGCGGGAGGGGGCCCCCCGGCAGATACGCAGTATTTT. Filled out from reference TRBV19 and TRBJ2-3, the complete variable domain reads DGGITQSPKYLFRKEGQNVTLSCEQNLNHDAMYWYRQDPGQGLRLIYYSQIVNDFQKGDIAEGYSVSREKKESFPLTVTSAQKNPTAFYLCASSLAGGGPPADTQYFGPGTRLTVL.

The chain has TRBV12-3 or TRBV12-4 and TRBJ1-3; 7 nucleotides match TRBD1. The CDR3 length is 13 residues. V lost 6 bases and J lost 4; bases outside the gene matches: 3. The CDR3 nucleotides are TGTGCCAGCAGGGGGACAGTCGGAAACACCATATATTTT. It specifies CASRGTVGNTIYF.

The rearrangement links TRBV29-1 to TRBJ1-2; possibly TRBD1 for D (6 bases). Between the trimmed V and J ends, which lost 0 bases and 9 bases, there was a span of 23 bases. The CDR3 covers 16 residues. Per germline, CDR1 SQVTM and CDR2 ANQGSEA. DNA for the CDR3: TGCAGCGTTGAAGACGTCGTAAATACCGGGGGCATAAGCTACACCTTC. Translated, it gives CSVEDVVNTGGISYTF.

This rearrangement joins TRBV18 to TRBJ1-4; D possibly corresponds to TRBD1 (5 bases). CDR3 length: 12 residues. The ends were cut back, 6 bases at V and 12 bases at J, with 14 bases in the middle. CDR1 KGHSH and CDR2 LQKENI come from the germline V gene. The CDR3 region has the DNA TGTGCCAGCTCTTCTTCCAGGGAGGAACTGTTTTTT. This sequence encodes CASSSSREELFF.

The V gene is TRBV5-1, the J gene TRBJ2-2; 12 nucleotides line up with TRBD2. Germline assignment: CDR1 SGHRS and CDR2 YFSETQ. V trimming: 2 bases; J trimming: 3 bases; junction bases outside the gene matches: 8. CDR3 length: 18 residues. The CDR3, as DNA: TGCGCCAGCAGCTTCCGGACTAGCGGGGCTACCTACACCGGGGAGCTGTTTTTT. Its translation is CASSFRTSGATYTGELFF. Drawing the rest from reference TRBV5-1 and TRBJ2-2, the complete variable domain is KAGVTQTPRYLIKTRGQQVTLSCSPISGHRSVSWYQQTPGQGLQFLFEYFSETQRNKGNFPGRFSGRQFSNSRSEMNVSTLELGDSALYLCASSFRTSGATYTGELFFGEGSRLTVL.

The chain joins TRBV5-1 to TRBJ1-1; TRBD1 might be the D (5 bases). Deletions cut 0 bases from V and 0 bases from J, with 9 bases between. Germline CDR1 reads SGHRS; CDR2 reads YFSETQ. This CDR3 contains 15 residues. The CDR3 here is CASSLDRTLNTEAFF. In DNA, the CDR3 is TGCGCCAGCAGCTTGGACCGGACATTGAACACTGAAGCTTTCTTT.

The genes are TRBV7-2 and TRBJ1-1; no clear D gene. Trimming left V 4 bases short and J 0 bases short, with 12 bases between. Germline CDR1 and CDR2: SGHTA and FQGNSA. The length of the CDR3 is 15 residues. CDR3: CASSSRSHMNTEAFF. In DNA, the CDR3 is TGTGCCAGCAGCTCTAGAAGCCACATGAACACTGAAGCTTTCTTT.

CDR3 coding DNA: TGCGCCAGCAGCTTCTCCGGGACAGGGGAAAGCTATGGCTACACCTTC. This sequence encodes CASSFSGTGESYGYTF. V is TRBV5-1 and J is TRBJ1-2, with 10 bases fitting TRBD1. The CDR3 has 16 residues. Per germline, CDR1 SGHRS and CDR2 YFSETQ. J gave up 4 bases and V 2 bases, and 8 bases lay outside the gene matches.

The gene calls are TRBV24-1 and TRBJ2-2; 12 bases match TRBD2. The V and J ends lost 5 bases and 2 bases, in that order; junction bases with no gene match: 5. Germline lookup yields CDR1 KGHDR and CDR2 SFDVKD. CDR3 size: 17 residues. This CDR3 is CATSVASGRVNTGELFF. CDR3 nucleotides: TGTGCCACCAGTGTGGCTAGCGGGAGGGTCAACACCGGGGAGCTGTTTTTT.

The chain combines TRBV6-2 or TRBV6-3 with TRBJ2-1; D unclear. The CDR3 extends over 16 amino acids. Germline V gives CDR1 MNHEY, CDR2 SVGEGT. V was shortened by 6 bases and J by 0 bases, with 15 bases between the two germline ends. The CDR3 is CASSNPDWSSYNEQFF. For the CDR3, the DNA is TGTGCCAGCAGCAACCCTGACTGGAGCTCCTACAATGAGCAGTTCTTC.

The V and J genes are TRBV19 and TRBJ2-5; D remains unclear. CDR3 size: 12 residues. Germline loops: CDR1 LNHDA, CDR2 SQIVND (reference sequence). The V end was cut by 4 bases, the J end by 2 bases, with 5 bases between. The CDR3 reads CASSKGQETQYF. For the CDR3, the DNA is TGTGCCAGTAGTAAGGGTCAAGAGACCCAGTACTTC.

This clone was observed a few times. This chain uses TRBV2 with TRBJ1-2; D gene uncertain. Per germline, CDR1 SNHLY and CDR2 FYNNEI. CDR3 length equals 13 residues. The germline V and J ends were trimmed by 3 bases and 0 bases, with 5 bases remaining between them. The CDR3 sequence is CASSESSNYGYTF. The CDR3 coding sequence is TGTGCCAGCAGTGAGAGTTCTAACTATGGCTACACCTTC.

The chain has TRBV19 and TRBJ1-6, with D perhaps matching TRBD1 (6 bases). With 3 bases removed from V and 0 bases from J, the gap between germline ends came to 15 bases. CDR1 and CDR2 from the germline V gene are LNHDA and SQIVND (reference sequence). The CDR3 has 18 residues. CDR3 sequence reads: CASSMIFGGSSYNSPLHF. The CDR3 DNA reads TGTGCCAGTAGTATGATATTTGGGGGCAGCTCCTATAATTCACCCCTCCACTTT.

CDR3 in DNA: TGTGCCAGCAGCAAAAAGGCGGCAGGGAGGGTCCACGAGCAGTACTTC. Translating it yields CASSKKAAGRVHEQYF. The rearrangement uses TRBV21-1 and TRBJ2-7; the DNA was not used to check the table's D call, TRBD2. TRBV21-1 is listed as a pseudogene. The CDR3 runs 16 residues.

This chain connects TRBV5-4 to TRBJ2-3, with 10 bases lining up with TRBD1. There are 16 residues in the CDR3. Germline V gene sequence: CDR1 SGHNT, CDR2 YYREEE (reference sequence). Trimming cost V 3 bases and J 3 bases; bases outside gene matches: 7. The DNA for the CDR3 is TGTGCCAGCAGCTCCTCCCGGGACAGGGGTACAGATACGCAGTATTTT. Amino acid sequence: CASSSSRDRGTDTQYF.

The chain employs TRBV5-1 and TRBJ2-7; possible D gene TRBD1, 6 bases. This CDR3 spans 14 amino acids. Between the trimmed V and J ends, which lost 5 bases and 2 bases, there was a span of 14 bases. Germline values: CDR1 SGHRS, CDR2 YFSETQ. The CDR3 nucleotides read TGCGCCAGCAGGGCGCCGGGACAAGCCTACGAGCAGTACTTC. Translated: CASRAPGQAYEQYF.

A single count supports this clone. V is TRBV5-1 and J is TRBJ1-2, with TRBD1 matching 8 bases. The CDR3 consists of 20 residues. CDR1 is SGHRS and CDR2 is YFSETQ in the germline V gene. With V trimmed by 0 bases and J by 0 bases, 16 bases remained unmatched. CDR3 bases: TGCGCCAGCAGCTTGGCCGAACTGAGGGGGACAGGACCTTCTAACTATGGCTACACCTTC. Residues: CASSLAELRGTGPSNYGYTF.